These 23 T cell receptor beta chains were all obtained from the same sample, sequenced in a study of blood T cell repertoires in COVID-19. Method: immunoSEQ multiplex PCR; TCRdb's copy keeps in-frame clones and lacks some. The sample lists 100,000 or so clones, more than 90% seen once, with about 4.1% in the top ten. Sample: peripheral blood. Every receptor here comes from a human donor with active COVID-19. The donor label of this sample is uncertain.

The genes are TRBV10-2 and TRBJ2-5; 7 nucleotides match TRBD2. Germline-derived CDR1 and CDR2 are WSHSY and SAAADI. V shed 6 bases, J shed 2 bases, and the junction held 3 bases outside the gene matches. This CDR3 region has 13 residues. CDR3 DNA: TGCGCCAGCAGGGTTAGCGGGCAAGAGACCCAGTACTTC. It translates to CASRVSGQETQYF.

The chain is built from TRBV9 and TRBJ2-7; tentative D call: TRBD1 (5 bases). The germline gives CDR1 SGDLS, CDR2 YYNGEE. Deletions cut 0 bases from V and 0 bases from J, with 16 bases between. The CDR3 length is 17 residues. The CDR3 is CASSVATGNPFSYEQYF. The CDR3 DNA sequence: TGTGCCAGCAGCGTAGCTACAGGCAACCCATTCTCCTACGAGCAGTACTTC.

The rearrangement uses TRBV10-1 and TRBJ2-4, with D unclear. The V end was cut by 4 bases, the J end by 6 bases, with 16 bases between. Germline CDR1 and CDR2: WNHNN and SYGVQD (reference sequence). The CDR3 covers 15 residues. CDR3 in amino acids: CASSGRLGLGNIQYF. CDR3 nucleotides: TGCGCCAGCAGTGGTAGACTCGGTTTGGGAAACATTCAGTACTTC.

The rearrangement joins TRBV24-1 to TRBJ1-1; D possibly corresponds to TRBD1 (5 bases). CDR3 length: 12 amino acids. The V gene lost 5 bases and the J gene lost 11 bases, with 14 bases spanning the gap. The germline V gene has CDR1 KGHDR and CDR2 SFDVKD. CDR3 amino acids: CATSGRGLAAFF. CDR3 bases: TGTGCCACCAGTGGGAGGGGTTTGGCGGCTTTCTTT.

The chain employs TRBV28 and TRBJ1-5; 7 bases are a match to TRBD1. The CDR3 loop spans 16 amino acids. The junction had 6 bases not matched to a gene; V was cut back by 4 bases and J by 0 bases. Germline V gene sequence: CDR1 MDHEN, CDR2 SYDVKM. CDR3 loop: CASSSVTGVSNQPQHF. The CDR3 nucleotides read TGTGCCAGCAGTTCGGTCACAGGGGTTAGCAATCAGCCCCAGCATTTT.

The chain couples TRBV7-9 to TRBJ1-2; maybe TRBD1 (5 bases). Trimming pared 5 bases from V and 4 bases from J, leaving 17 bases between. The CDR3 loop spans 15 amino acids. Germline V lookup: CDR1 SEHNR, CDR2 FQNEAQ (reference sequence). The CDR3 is CASSTLGEDFYGYTF. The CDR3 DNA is TGTGCCAGCAGCACCCTAGGGGAGGACTTCTATGGCTACACCTTC.

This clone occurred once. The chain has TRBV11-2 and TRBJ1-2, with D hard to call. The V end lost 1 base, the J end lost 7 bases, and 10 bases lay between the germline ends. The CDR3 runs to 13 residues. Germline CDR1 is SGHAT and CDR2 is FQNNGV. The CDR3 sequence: CASSLGGGFGYTF. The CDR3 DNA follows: TGTGCCAGCAGCTTAGGAGGCGGGTTTGGCTACACCTTC.

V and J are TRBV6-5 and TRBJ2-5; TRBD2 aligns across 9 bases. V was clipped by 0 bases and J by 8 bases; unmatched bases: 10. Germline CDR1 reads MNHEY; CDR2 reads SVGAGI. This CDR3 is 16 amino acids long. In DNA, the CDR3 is TGTGCCAGCAGTTACTCCCGCGGCCCTAGCGGGGTTACCCAGTACTTC. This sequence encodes CASSYSRGPSGVTQYF.

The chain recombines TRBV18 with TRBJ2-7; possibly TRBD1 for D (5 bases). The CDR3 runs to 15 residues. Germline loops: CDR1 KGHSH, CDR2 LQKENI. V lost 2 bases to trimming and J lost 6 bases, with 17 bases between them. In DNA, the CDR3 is TGTGCCAGCTCACCATCGCAGGGTCGGTACTCCGAGCAGTACTTC. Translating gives CASSPSQGRYSEQYF.

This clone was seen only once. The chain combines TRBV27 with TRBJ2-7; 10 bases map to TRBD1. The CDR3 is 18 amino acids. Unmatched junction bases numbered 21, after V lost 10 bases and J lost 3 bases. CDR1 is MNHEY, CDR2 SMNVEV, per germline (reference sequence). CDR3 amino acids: CATRPPRTGGPHFYEQYF. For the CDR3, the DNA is TGTGCCACCAGGCCCCCAAGGACAGGGGGACCACACTTCTACGAGCAGTACTTC.

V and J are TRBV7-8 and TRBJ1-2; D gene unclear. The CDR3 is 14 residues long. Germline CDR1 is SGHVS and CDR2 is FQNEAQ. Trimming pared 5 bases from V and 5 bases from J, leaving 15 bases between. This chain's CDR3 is CASSRAELQYGYTF. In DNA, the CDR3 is TGTGCCAGCAGCCGCGCCGAGCTTCAATATGGCTACACCTTC.

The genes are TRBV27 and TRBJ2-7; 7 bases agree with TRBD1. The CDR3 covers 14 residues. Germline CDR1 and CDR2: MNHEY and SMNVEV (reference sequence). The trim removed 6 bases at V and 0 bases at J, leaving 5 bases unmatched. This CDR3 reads CASSATGSSYEQYF. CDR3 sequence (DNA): TGTGCCAGCAGCGCGACAGGGAGCTCCTACGAGCAGTACTTC.

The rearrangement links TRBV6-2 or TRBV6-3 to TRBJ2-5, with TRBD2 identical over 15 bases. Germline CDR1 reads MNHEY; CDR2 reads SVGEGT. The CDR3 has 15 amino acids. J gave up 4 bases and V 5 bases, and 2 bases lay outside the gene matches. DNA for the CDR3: TGTGCCAGCAGTCCGGGACTAGCGGGAGGAGAGACCCAGTACTTC. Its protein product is CASSPGLAGGETQYF.

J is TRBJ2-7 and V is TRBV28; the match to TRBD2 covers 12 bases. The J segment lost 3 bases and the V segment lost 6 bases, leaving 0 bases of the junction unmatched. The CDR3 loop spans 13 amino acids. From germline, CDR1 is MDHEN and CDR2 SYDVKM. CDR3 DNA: TGTGCCAGCAGACTAGCGGGAGGCTACGAGCAGTACTTC. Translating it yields CASRLAGGYEQYF.

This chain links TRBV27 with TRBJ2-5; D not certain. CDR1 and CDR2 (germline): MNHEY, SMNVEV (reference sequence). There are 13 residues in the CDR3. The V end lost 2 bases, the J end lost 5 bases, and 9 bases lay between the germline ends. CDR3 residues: CASSLSRWETQYF. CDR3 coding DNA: TGTGCCAGCAGTTTAAGCAGGTGGGAGACCCAGTACTTC.

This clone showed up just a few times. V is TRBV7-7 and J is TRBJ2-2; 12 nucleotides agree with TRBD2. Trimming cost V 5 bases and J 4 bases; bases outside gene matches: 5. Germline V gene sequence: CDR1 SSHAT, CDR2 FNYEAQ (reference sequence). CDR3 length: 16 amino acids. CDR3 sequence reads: CASSRGLAGITGELFF. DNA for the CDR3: TGTGCCAGCAGCCGAGGACTAGCGGGGATCACCGGGGAGCTGTTTTTT.

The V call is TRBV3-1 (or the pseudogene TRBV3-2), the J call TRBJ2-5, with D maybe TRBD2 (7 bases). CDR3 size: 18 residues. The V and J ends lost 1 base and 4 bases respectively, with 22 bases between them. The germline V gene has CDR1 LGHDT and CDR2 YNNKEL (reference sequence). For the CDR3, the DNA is TGTGCCAGCAGCCAAGCCAACCCCTTGGCGGGGGCCATAGAGACCCAGTACTTC. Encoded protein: CASSQANPLAGAIETQYF.

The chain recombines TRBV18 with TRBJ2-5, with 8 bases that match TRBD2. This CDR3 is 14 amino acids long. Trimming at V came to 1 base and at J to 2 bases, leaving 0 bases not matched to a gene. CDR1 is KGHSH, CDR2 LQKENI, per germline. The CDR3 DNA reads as TGTGCCAGCTCACCACGCGGGGGGCAAGAGACCCAGTACTTC. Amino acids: CASSPRGGQETQYF.

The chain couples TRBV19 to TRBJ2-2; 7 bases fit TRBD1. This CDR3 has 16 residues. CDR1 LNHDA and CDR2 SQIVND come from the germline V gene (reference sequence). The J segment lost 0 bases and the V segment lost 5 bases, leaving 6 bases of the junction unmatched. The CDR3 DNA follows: TGTGCCAGTAGTGTCGGACAGGTCTCGAACACCGGGGAGCTGTTTTTT. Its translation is CASSVGQVSNTGELFF.

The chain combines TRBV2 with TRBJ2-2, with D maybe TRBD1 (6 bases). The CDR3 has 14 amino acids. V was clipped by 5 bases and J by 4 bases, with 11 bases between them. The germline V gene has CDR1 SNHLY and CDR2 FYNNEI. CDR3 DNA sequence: TGTGCCAGCAGTTTACAGGGCGGCACCGGGGAGCTGTTTTTT. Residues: CASSLQGGTGELFF. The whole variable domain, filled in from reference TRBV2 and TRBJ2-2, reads EPEVTQTPSHQVTQMGQEVILRCVPISNHLYFYWYRQILGQKVEFLVSFYNNEISEKSEIFDDQFSVERPDGSNFTLKIRSTKLEDSAMYFCASSLQGGTGELFFGEGSRLTVL.

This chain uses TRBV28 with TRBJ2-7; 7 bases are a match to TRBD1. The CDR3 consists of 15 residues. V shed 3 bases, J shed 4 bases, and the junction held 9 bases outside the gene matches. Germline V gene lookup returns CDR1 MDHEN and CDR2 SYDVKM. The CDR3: CASSLPPPTGYEQYF. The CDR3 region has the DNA TGTGCCAGCAGTTTGCCCCCACCGACAGGGTACGAGCAGTACTTC.

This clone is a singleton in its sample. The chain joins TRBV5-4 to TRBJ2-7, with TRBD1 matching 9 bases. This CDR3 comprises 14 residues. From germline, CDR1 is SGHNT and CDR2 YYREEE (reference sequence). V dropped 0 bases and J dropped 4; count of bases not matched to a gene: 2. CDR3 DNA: TGTGCCAGCAGCTTGGGGACAGGGGAGTACGAGCAGTACTTC. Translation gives CASSLGTGEYEQYF.

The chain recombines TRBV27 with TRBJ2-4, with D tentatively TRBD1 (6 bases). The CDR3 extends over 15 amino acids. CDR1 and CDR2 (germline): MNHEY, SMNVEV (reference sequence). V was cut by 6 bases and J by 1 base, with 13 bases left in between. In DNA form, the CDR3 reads TGTGCCAGCAGATCCCAGGGGCAGGCCAAAAACATTCAGTACTTC. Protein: CASRSQGQAKNIQYF.